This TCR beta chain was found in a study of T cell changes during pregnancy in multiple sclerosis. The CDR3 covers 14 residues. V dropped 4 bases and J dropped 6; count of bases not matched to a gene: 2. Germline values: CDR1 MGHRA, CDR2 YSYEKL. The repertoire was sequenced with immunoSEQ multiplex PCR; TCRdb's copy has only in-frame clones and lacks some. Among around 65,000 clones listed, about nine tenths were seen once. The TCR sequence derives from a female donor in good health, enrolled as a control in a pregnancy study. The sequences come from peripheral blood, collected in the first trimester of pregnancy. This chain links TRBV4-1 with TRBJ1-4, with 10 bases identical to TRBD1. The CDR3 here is CASSPDRGDEKLFF. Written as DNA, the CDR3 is TGCGCCAGCAGCCCGGACAGGGGGGATGAAAAACTGTTTTTT.